This T cell receptor beta chain came from a study of a mutant IDH1 vaccine in newly diagnosed glioma. Worth noting for this clone: The antigen is unknown.

Time point specified: week 35, safety follow-up. Every vaccination contained 300 ug of the mutant IDH1 20-mer peptide and was paired with topical imiquimod. The donor cohort comprised cases of new WHO grade 3 or 4 IDH1-mutant, ATRX-lost astrocytoma. Data came from immunoSEQ multiplex PCR; TCRdb stores just in-frame clones and leaves some out. The sample lists around 45,000 clones; 88% were seen once. Notes on the study in general: With respect to changes in top peripheral T cell clonotypes, pseudoprogression seemed unrelated.

Trimming at V came to 0 bases and at J to 0 bases, leaving 6 bases not matched to a gene. Germline V gene lookup returns CDR1 SGHNT and CDR2 YYREEE (reference sequence). The CDR3 is 17 residues long. Source: PBMCs, taken from a glioma patient whose treatment included an IDH1 peptide vaccine. The V call is TRBV5-4, the J call TRBJ1-1; 9 bases line up with TRBD1. The receptor was isolated from a woman between 40 and 50 years old with glioma. CDR3 nucleotide sequence: TGTGCCAGCAGCTTGGCTTGGACAGGGGACCTGAACACTGAAGCTTTCTTT. Its translation: CASSLAWTGDLNTEAFF.